The entry that follows covers one TCR beta chain sequence. V lost 4 bases, J lost 1 base, and 14 bases lay in between. This CDR3 is 15 amino acids long. Germline values: CDR1 SGDLS, CDR2 YYNGEE. The PCR template was genomic DNA. The TCR beta CDR3 region was amplified using 30 forward and 13 reverse primers. TCRdb reanalysed the multiplex PCR reads using MiXCR and keeps one entry per CDR3 protein. Among 250,000 or so distinct CDR3 sequences listed, around 50% were seen once. This sample was taken from a study of type 1 and type 2 diabetes patients. Donors had no other autoimmune disease or infection in four weeks.

The sequenced material came from peripheral blood mononuclear cells (PBMCs). V gene TRBV9 combines with J gene TRBJ2-5; D might be TRBD2 (6 bases). The sequence came from a man between 18 and 35 years old with type 2 diabetes. The CDR3 sequence: CASSPYSGPQETQYF. The CDR3 nucleotides read TGTGCCAGCAGCCCATATAGCGGACCCCAAGAGACCCAGTACTTC.